This T cell receptor beta chain was retrieved from a study of blood T cell repertoires in COVID-19. CDR3 length: 15 residues. Germline V gives CDR1 SGHRS, CDR2 YFSETQ. Trimming took off 0 bases at V and 2 bases at J, with 11 bases between the two ends. Original handling: Using reference gene primer amplification, nucleated cell counts were estimated. Measured with immunoSEQ multiplex PCR; TCRdb has only the in-frame clones, and not every one. V, J and clone size are taken as reported in that table, and D and trimming were inferred from the DNA itself. The sample carries 56,000 or so clones, 80% to 90% recorded once.

Sequencing used peripheral blood. The chain combines TRBV5-1 with TRBJ2-5; D might be TRBD1 (6 bases). The sequence was collected from a human donor in a cohort sampled during active COVID-19. The CDR3 DNA reads as TGCGCCAGCAGCTTGGTTCTCAGGGGACAAGAGACCCAGTACTTC. Translating gives CASSLVLRGQETQYF. The full variable domain, with the rest looked up from reference TRBV5-1 and TRBJ2-5, is KAGVTQTPRYLIKTRGQQVTLSCSPISGHRSVSWYQQTPGQGLQFLFEYFSETQRNKGNFPGRFSGRQFSNSRSEMNVSTLELGDSALYLCASSLVLRGQETQYFGPGTRLLVL.